This T cell receptor delta chain was captured by sequencing in a study of gamma-delta chains in newborns, infants, children. For the study at large: Microbial exposure reportedly drives polyclonal innate γδ T cell expansion after birth.

TCRdb re-identified clones in the reads via CATT. The table includes some 2,400 delta-chain clones, over 9% detected once. J lost 0 bases, V lost 5 bases, and 7 bases had no gene match. The CDR3 totals 19 residues. The germline V gene encodes CDR1 GEAIGNYY and CDR2 EKD. On this clone: TCRdb shows a much larger clone's protein in place of this DNA's translation, and the two differ at residue 4, likely through a read error; the protein shown is translated from the DNA.

The clonotype was recovered from a child who was a newborn, infant or young child, either healthy, febrile or measles-vaccinated (not recorded which). V is TRDV2 and J is TRDJ3; TRDD3 aligns across 12 bases. Sequencing input: blood. CDR3 nucleotides: TGTGCCTGTGCCCCCCTGGGGGATACGTTCTCCTGGGACACCCGACAGATGTTTTTC. This translates into CACAPLGDTFSWDTRQMFF.